The TCR beta chain under discussion was sequenced for a study of T cells in localized non-small cell lung cancer. To note about this clone: As yet, its antigen is unknown.

General study results and limits: Multi-region tumor sequencing was not done, so intratumor heterogeneity could not be excluded.

The CDR3 spans 12 residues. The V and J ends lost 6 bases and 9 bases respectively, with 14 bases between them. Per the germline V gene, CDR1 is MDHEN and CDR2 is SYDVKM. TCRdb keeps only in-frame clones here, not all; method: immunoSEQ multiplex PCR. This table has under 35,000 clones, approximately 90% appearing once. This clonotype was sampled from a female donor older than 55 with stage II lung adenocarcinoma. The chain links TRBV28 to TRBJ1-2, with a weak D call TRBD1 (6 bases). The sample in question was peripheral blood mononuclear cells, obtained before any cancer treatment. The CDR3 DNA reads TGTGCCAGCAGCCCGGACAGAGGTCGCTACACCTTC. Translating it yields CASSPDRGRYTF.